These 24 T cell receptor beta chains were all obtained from the same sample, sequenced in a study of T-cell memory formation after mild COVID-19. TCRdb reprocessed the 5' RACE reads via MiXCR and lists one record per CDR3 protein. The sample lists 150,000 or so distinct CDR3 sequences; 11% were seen once. The sequenced sample consisted of PBMCs or a T cell subset sorted from them (not recorded which). Receptors were obtained from a man aged 18 to 29 who had mild COVID-19 (a few samples of this study predate the infection). Cell type and time point are not known.

The chain employs TRBV29-1 and TRBJ2-1; tentative D call: TRBD2 (6 bases). Germline CDR1 SQVTM, CDR2 ANQGSEA. The CDR3 is 15 amino acids. Between the trimmed V and J ends, which lost 4 bases and 4 bases, there was a span of 17 bases. In DNA, the CDR3 is TGCAGCGTTGCAGGACTAAGGCAAATGTACAATGAGCAGTTCTTC. The encoded protein is CSVAGLRQMYNEQFF.

This sequence joins TRBV5-1 and TRBJ2-7, with D hard to call. The CDR3 totals 8 residues. Trimming cost V 0 bases and J 11 bases, with 0 bases left between them. Germline CDR1 is SGHRS and CDR2 is YFSETQ. In nucleotides, the CDR3 is TGCGCCAGCAGCTTGGAGTACTTC. The encoded protein is CASSLEYF.

This clonotype was counted between two and nine times. The rearrangement uses TRBV24-1 and TRBJ2-3; 8 bases agree with TRBD2. Germline V gene sequence: CDR1 KGHDR, CDR2 SFDVKD. CDR3 length: 16 residues. J lost 6 bases, V lost 4 bases, and 11 bases had no gene match. The DNA of the CDR3 is TGTGCCACCAGTGACACCACGGGGGGGCGGGTGGATACGCAGTATTTT. Protein sequence: CATSDTTGGRVDTQYF.

This clonotype was observed a few times. The rearrangement joins TRBV24-1 to TRBJ2-7; D gene uncertain. V dropped 4 bases and J dropped 3 bases, with 18 bases sitting between them. Per germline, CDR1 KGHDR and CDR2 SFDVKD. The CDR3 contains 16 residues. The CDR3 nucleotides read TGTGCCACCAGTGAAATCCCAAGACCGACTGACTACGAGCAGTACGTC. As protein: CATSEIPRPTDYEQYV.

The rearrangement uses TRBV7-9 and TRBJ1-5; no firm D call. Germline V lookup: CDR1 SEHNR, CDR2 FQNEAQ (reference sequence). The CDR3 sequence is 12 residues long. Deletions cut 2 bases from V and 14 bases from J, with 13 bases between. The CDR3: CASSLTGSPEHF. CDR3 DNA: TGTGCCAGCAGCTTAACCGGGTCCCCCGAGCATTTT.

To note about this clonotype: Compared with germline, one end of the junction differs, possibly owing to a read error. This chain connects TRBV7-2 to TRBJ2-5, with 10 bases fitting TRBD2. The CDR3 is 13 residues long. The V gene's germline CDR1 is SGHTA and CDR2 FQGNSA. The CDR3 coding sequence is TGTGCCAGCAGCTTTTTGGAGCGGGGGGGTCAGAACTTC. It specifies CASSFLERGGQNF.

The sample holds many counts of this clonotype. This chain uses TRBV7-9 with TRBJ2-1; maybe TRBD2 (5 bases). The CDR3 runs 14 residues. The V and J ends lost 4 bases and 4 bases respectively, with 11 bases between them. Germline CDR1 is SEHNR and CDR2 is FQNEAQ (reference sequence). The CDR3 here is CASSSGLWYNEQFF. The CDR3, as DNA: TGTGCCAGCAGCTCCGGACTGTGGTACAATGAGCAGTTCTTC.

The chain carries TRBV28 and TRBJ2-6; 8 bases match TRBD1. The CDR3 is 17 amino acids. CDR1 is MDHEN and CDR2 is SYDVKM in the germline V gene. J gave up 0 bases and V 7 bases, and 8 bases lay outside the gene matches. CDR3 bases: TGTGCCAGCAAGTCGTGGACAGGGTACTCTGGGGCCAACGTCCTGACTTTC. This codes for CASKSWTGYSGANVLTF.

This clonotype was seen a handful of times. The rearrangement joins TRBV20-1 to TRBJ1-2; D gene uncertain. V lost 2 bases to trimming and J lost 7 bases, with 14 bases between them. The length of the CDR3 is 13 residues. Germline assignment: CDR1 DFQATT and CDR2 SNEGSKA (reference sequence). DNA of the CDR3: TGCAGTGCTAGACCCGTTCCGACTGGTGGCTACACCTTC. Translation gives CSARPVPTGGYTF.

This chain joins TRBV7-9 and TRBJ1-1; D is uncertain. Trimming took 6 bases from V and 8 from J, leaving 19 bases between them. Germline V CDR1 and CDR2: SEHNR, FQNEAQ (reference sequence). CDR3 length: 14 residues. The CDR3 DNA follows: TGTGCCAGCAGGGAGGCAGCCGCGGCCCCGGAAGCTTTCTTT. Protein product: CASREAAAAPEAFF. The full variable domain, in which reference TRBV7-9 and TRBJ1-1 provide the parts outside the CDR3, is DTGVSQNPRHKITKRGQNVTFRCDPISEHNRLYWYRQTLGQGPEFLTYFQNEAQLEKSRLLSDRFSAERPKGSFSTLEIQRTEQGDSAMYLCASREAAAAPEAFFGQGTRLTVV.

This clonotype has just a few counts. The rearrangement links TRBV9 to TRBJ1-3, with D hard to call. The V gene's germline CDR1 is SGDLS and CDR2 YYNGEE. CDR3 size: 15 residues. The ends were cut back, 3 bases at V and 0 bases at J, with 10 bases in the middle. The DNA for the CDR3 is TGTGCCAGCAGCGCCGCGGGTGCCTCTGGAAACACCATATATTTT. It codes for CASSAAGASGNTIYF.

This rearrangement joins TRBV28 to TRBJ2-7; the D call may be TRBD1 or TRBD2 (5 bases each). The CDR3 contains 12 residues. Between the trimmed V and J ends, which lost 6 bases and 6 bases, there was a span of 12 bases. Per germline, CDR1 MDHEN and CDR2 SYDVKM. The CDR3 DNA sequence: TGTGCCAGCAGCCGAGGGGTGAGCGAGCAGTACGTC. It codes for CASSRGVSEQYV.

In the case of this clonotype: A much bigger clone sits one base away, suggesting this may be a read error. The J gene is TRBJ2-2, the V gene TRBV12-3 or TRBV12-4; no clear D. This CDR3 is 14 amino acids long. CDR3 loop: CASSSGTGTVELFF. In nucleotides, the CDR3 is TGTGCCAGCAGTTCCGGCACCGGCACCGTGGAGCTGTTTTTT.

This clonotype was counted only a few times. The genes are TRBV20-1 and TRBJ1-2, with a weak D call TRBD1 (5 bases). The ends were cut back, 0 bases at V and 2 bases at J, with 19 bases in the middle. CDR1 and CDR2 from the germline V gene are DFQATT and SNEGSKA (reference sequence). The CDR3 runs to 17 residues. The CDR3 region has the DNA TGCAGTGCTAGAGATCAAGCCCCAGGACACCTAAACTATGGCTACACCTTC. Translation: CSARDQAPGHLNYGYTF.

This clonotype was observed a handful of times. The chain has TRBV7-9 and TRBJ2-2; D might be TRBD2 (5 bases). Trimming left V 6 bases short and J 6 bases short, with 11 bases between. CDR1 is SEHNR and CDR2 is FQNEAQ in the germline V gene (reference sequence). CDR3 size: 13 residues. The CDR3 DNA is TGTGCCAGCAGACCGGGAATGCCCGGGGAGCTGTTTTTT. Its protein is CASRPGMPGELFF. Filled out from reference TRBV7-9 and TRBJ2-2, the complete variable domain reads DTGVSQNPRHKITKRGQNVTFRCDPISEHNRLYWYRQTLGQGPEFLTYFQNEAQLEKSRLLSDRFSAERPKGSFSTLEIQRTEQGDSAMYLCASRPGMPGELFFGEGSRLTVL.

This clonotype was detected only a few times. This chain joins TRBV20-1 and TRBJ1-2, with D uncertain. Germline CDR1 reads DFQATT; CDR2 reads SNEGSKA (reference sequence). The CDR3 extends over 12 amino acids. Trimming cost V 5 bases and J 1 base, with 8 bases left between them. CDR3 in DNA: TGCAGTGCTGGACTCGTTAACTATGGCTACACCTTC. Amino acids: CSAGLVNYGYTF.

The genes are TRBV9 and TRBJ2-1; a weak D match, TRBD1 (5 bases). V was shortened by 2 bases and J by 9 bases, with 12 bases between the two germline ends. Germline V gene data show CDR1 as SGDLS and CDR2 as YYNGEE. The CDR3 sequence is 13 residues long. The CDR3 region is CASSVRVSGEQFF. In DNA form, the CDR3 reads TGTGCCAGCAGCGTCAGGGTTTCGGGTGAGCAGTTCTTC.

This clonotype was seen a few times. This chain connects TRBV6-5 to TRBJ2-3; 7 bases line up with TRBD1. Trimming took 6 bases from V and 0 from J; bases not matched to a gene: 6. The CDR3 sequence is 15 residues long. Germline V gene sequence: CDR1 MNHEY, CDR2 SVGAGI. The CDR3 spells CASSLDRYSTDTQYF. Written as DNA, the CDR3 is TGTGCCAGCAGCCTGGACAGGTACAGCACAGATACGCAGTATTTT.

The chain employs TRBV20-1 and TRBJ1-1; 7 nucleotides align to TRBD1. The V and J ends lost 3 bases and 1 base, in that order; junction bases with no gene match: 5. Germline V gene lookup returns CDR1 DFQATT and CDR2 SNEGSKA (reference sequence). The length of the CDR3 is 14 residues. The chain's CDR3 is CSARAGQKNTEAFF. Here the CDR3 DNA reads TGCAGTGCTAGGGCGGGACAGAAGAACACTGAAGCTTTCTTT.

This clonotype was recorded a few times. The V and J genes are TRBV7-3 and TRBJ2-4; D perhaps matches TRBD2 (6 bases). Germline assignment: CDR1 SGHTA and CDR2 FQGTGA. Trimming pared 6 bases from V and 15 bases from J, leaving 24 bases between. The CDR3 totals 14 residues. The chain's CDR3 is CASRRANQTSNWYF. CDR3 DNA sequence: TGTGCCAGCAGAAGGGCCAACCAGACTAGTAATTGGTACTTC.

This clonotype has more than one count but fewer than ten. The genes are TRBV19 and TRBJ2-3, with a weak D call TRBD2 (7 bases). Between the trimmed V and J ends, which lost 4 bases and 2 bases, there was a span of 13 bases. Germline loops: CDR1 LNHDA, CDR2 SQIVND (reference sequence). The CDR3 is 15 residues long. This CDR3 reads CASSTRGGYTDTQYF. The CDR3 nucleotides are TGTGCCAGTAGTACTAGGGGGGGGTACACAGATACGCAGTATTTT.

This clonotype was seen more than once but under ten times. CDR3 in amino acids: CASRVSGANVLTF. For the CDR3, the DNA is TGTGCCAGCCGGGTTAGTGGGGCCAACGTCCTGACTTTC. The chain links TRBV12-3 or TRBV12-4 to TRBJ2-6; no definite D call. The V gene lost 8 bases and the J gene lost 3 bases, with 8 bases spanning the gap. The CDR3 has 13 residues.

The chain uses TRBV20-1 and TRBJ2-2; D may be TRBD2 (6 bases). The CDR3 is 14 residues long. The germline V gene has CDR1 DFQATT and CDR2 SNEGSKA (reference sequence). Trimming pared 6 bases from V and 0 bases from J, leaving 11 bases between. CDR3 loop: CSAPGLSNTGELFF. CDR3 DNA: TGCAGTGCCCCGGGACTCTCGAACACCGGGGAGCTGTTTTTT.

The gene calls are TRBV6-2 or TRBV6-3 and TRBJ1-1, with 11 bases lining up with TRBD1. Germline V lookup: CDR1 MNHEY, CDR2 SVGEGT. This CDR3 has 13 amino acids. With 7 bases clipped from V and 10 bases from J, the junction kept 8 bases outside the gene matches. Here the CDR3 DNA reads TGTGCCAGCACTCTGGACAGGGGGCTTGGAGCTTTCTTT. Protein: CASTLDRGLGAFF.